The 18 T cell receptor beta chains reported below all come from one sample, sequenced in a study of Graves' ophthalmopathy and Graves' hyperthyroidism. Researchers took RNA transcripts and amplified TCR beta CDR3 regions from them. First-round RT-PCR relied on HTBI primers, and a second-round multiplex PCR came next. From the multiplex PCR reads, TCRdb called clonotypes with MiXCR, one entry per CDR3 protein. The table lists about 740,000 distinct CDR3 sequences, 40% of them singletons, with 44% in the top ten. Sequencing was carried out using peripheral blood. These receptors all stem from an adult man with Graves' ophthalmopathy.

In its sample, this clonotype was seen a few times. V gene TRBV15 combines with J gene TRBJ1-2, with a weak D call TRBD1 (6 bases). The ends were cut back, 1 base at V and 2 bases at J, with 11 bases in the middle. The germline V gene has CDR1 LNHNV and CDR2 YYDKDF (reference sequence). There are 15 residues in the CDR3. The CDR3 bases are TGTGCCACCAGCAGAGGGACAGCAAGAAACTATGGCTACACCTTC. This gives the protein CATSRGTARNYGYTF. Variable domain in full (rest from reference TRBV15 and TRBJ1-2): DAMVIQNPRYQVTQFGKPVTLSCSQTLNHNVMYWYQQKSSQAPKLLFHYYDKDFNNEADTPDNFQSRRPNTSFCFLDIRSPGLGDTAMYLCATSRGTARNYGYTFGSGTRLTVV.

The chain combines TRBV25-1 with TRBJ1-4; D uncertain. The V gene's germline CDR1 is MGHDK and CDR2 SYGVNS. Trimming shortened V by 5 bases and J by 4 bases, and 11 bases separated the two germline ends. The length of the CDR3 is 14 residues. CDR3 sequence (DNA): TGTGCCAGCAGTTCCGGATCTTTTAATGAAAAACTGTTTTTT. Translated: CASSSGSFNEKLFF. The full variable domain, its missing parts supplied by reference TRBV25-1 and TRBJ1-4, is EADIYQTPRYLVIGTGKKITLECSQTMGHDKMYWYQQDPGMELHLIHYSYGVNSTEKGDLSSESTVSRIRTEHFPLTLESARPSHTSQYLCASSSGSFNEKLFFGSGTQLSVL.

This clonotype was seen a handful of times. The chain employs TRBV29-1 and TRBJ2-5; a possible D gene is TRBD2 (5 bases). Per the germline V gene, CDR1 is SQVTM and CDR2 is ANQGSEA. V was trimmed by 3 bases and J by 5 bases, leaving 10 bases between them. This CDR3 is built from 12 residues. The CDR3 DNA reads TGCAGCGTTGAGAGGGCCGGGGAGACCCAGTACTTC. Translated, it gives CSVERAGETQYF. Full variable domain (rest looked up from reference TRBV29-1 and TRBJ2-5): SAVISQKPSRDICQRGTSLTIQCQVDSQVTMMFWYRQQPGQSLTLIATANQGSEATYESGFVIDKFPISRPNLTFSTLTVSNMSPEDSSIYLCSVERAGETQYFGPGTRLLVL.

This chain joins TRBV11-2 and TRBJ1-1; D uncertain. CDR3 size: 17 residues. V lost 5 bases and J 0 bases, leaving 19 bases between the germline ends. CDR1 SGHAT and CDR2 FQNNGV come from the germline V gene. The CDR3 loop reads CASSPYTEGYMNTEAFF. DNA of the CDR3: TGTGCCAGCAGCCCTTATACAGAGGGTTACATGAACACTGAAGCTTTCTTT. Filled out from reference TRBV11-2 and TRBJ1-1, the complete variable domain reads EAGVAQSPRYKIIEKRQSVAFWCNPISGHATLYWYQQILGQGPKLLIQFQNNGVVDDSQLPKDRFSAERLKGVDSTLKIQPAKLEDSAVYLCASSPYTEGYMNTEAFFGQGTRLTVV.

The J gene is TRBJ1-1, the V gene TRBV20-1; 10 positions agree with TRBD1. With V trimmed by 1 base and J by 7 bases, 18 bases remained unmatched. This CDR3 is 18 amino acids long. Germline values: CDR1 DFQATT, CDR2 SNEGSKA (reference sequence). The CDR3 sequence: CSARARLGTGVIAREAFF. CDR3 nucleotide sequence: TGCAGTGCTAGAGCACGCTTGGGGACAGGGGTAATTGCCCGTGAAGCTTTCTTT.

Notes on this clonotype: One end of the junction is discordant with germline, which a read error may explain. The CDR3 region has the DNA TGTTCCAGCAGCGCAGGACAGGGGACTGAAGCTTTCTTT. It codes for CSSSAGQGTEAFF. The V and J genes are TRBV7-9 and TRBJ1-1, with 9 bases aligning to TRBD1. Germline V gene sequence: CDR1 SEHNR, CDR2 FQNEAQ (reference sequence). The CDR3 is 13 amino acids.

The rearrangement links TRBV24-1 to TRBJ1-1, with D perhaps TRBD1 (6 bases). The V end lost 6 bases, the J end lost 0 bases, and 7 bases lay between the germline ends. The CDR3 has 13 amino acids. Germline V CDR1 and CDR2: KGHDR, SFDVKD. The CDR3: CATSNRVNTEAFF. The CDR3 bases are TGTGCCACCAGTAACAGGGTGAACACTGAAGCTTTCTTT.

The table lists this clonotype with many counts. V and J are TRBV5-1 and TRBJ1-1, with D hard to call. Germline CDR1 reads SGHRS; CDR2 reads YFSETQ. V lost 4 bases and J 6 bases, leaving 10 bases between the germline ends. The CDR3 contains 12 residues. CDR3 amino acids: CASSADGAEAFF. For the CDR3, the DNA is TGCGCCAGCAGCGCTGATGGGGCTGAAGCTTTCTTT.

This clonotype has only a few counts. The V gene is TRBV2, the J gene TRBJ1-5; D is ambiguous. CDR1 and CDR2 (germline): SNHLY, FYNNEI. The CDR3 spans 11 residues. V shed 6 bases and J shed 5 bases, with 5 bases lying between them. CDR3 residues: CASSIDQPQHF. The CDR3 DNA is TGTGCCAGCAGCATTGATCAGCCCCAGCATTTT.

This clonotype was counted between two and nine times. The V call is TRBV9, the J call TRBJ1-1; 7 bases fit TRBD1. The CDR3 sequence is 16 residues long. Trimming took 4 bases from V and 4 from J; bases not matched to a gene: 13. Germline V gives CDR1 SGDLS, CDR2 YYNGEE. The CDR3 here is CASSLDNRGLGTEAFF. DNA for the CDR3: TGTGCCAGCAGCTTGGATAACAGGGGACTGGGCACTGAAGCTTTCTTT.

There are a few counts of this clonotype. This sequence joins TRBV6-5 and TRBJ2-6; 7 bases are a match to TRBD1. Germline V gene data show CDR1 as MNHEY and CDR2 as SVGAGI. With V trimmed by 1 base and J by 4 bases, 7 bases remained unmatched. The CDR3 has 17 residues. In DNA, the CDR3 is TGTGCCAGCAGTTACTTAACCGACAGGGCCGGGGCCAACGTCCTGACTTTC. It specifies CASSYLTDRAGANVLTF.

The V and J genes are TRBV2 and TRBJ1-4; 8 bases fit TRBD1. CDR1 and CDR2 from the germline V gene are SNHLY and FYNNEI. J lost 3 bases, V lost 3 bases, and 3 bases had no gene match. The CDR3 sequence is 15 residues long. CDR3 in amino acids: CASSDTGGANEKLFF. CDR3 DNA sequence: TGTGCCAGCAGTGACACAGGGGGAGCTAATGAAAAACTGTTTTTT.

This clonotype was recorded only once. No conserved phenylalanine or tryptophan ends this CDR3, so it is likely a read error. This chain links TRBV20-1 with TRBJ1-5; maybe TRBD1 (5 bases). CDR3 length: 14 amino acids. The germline gives CDR1 DFQATT, CDR2 SNEGSKA (reference sequence). The V end was cut by 5 bases, the J end by 4 bases, with 15 bases between. The CDR3: CSASKRGPNQPQHL. The CDR3 DNA is TGCAGTGCTTCAAAAAGGGGACCAAATCAGCCCCAGCATCTT.

This clonotype appeared a few times. The V and J genes are TRBV20-1 and TRBJ2-5, with 8 bases fitting TRBD2. This CDR3 spans 12 amino acids. The J segment lost 3 bases and the V segment lost 6 bases, leaving 3 bases of the junction unmatched. CDR1 DFQATT and CDR2 SNEGSKA come from the germline V gene (reference sequence). CDR3 amino acids: CSALLAEETQYF. CDR3 in DNA: TGCAGTGCCCTACTAGCGGAAGAGACCCAGTACTTC.

V is TRBV4-2 and J is TRBJ1-1; the D gene is possibly TRBD1 (6 bases). The length of the CDR3 is 15 residues. Trimming cost V 5 bases and J 0 bases, with 13 bases left between them. CDR1 is LGHNA, CDR2 YNFKEQ, per germline. The CDR3 protein is CASSNNRELNTEAFF. In nucleotides, the CDR3 is TGTGCCAGCAGCAACAACAGGGAGCTGAACACTGAAGCTTTCTTT.

This clonotype came up many times. A much larger clone lies a single base off, so this may be a read error. This chain joins TRBV12-3 or TRBV12-4 and TRBJ2-5; the D is unclear. V dropped 4 bases and J dropped 4 bases, with 4 bases sitting between them. The CDR3 contains 11 residues. Here the CDR3 DNA reads TGTGCCAGCAGTTGGCGAGAGACCCAGTACTTC. Translated: CASSWRETQYF.

The V gene is TRBV7-6, the J gene TRBJ2-3; the D gene is possibly TRBD2 (6 bases). Trimming removed 5 bases at V and 6 bases at J, with 12 bases between. Looked up from germline, CDR1 is SGHVS and CDR2 is FNYEAQ. The length of the CDR3 is 13 residues. CDR3 sequence: CASSPSGLDTQYF. Written as DNA, the CDR3 is TGTGCCAGCAGCCCAAGCGGGCTGGATACGCAGTATTTT.

The chain has TRBV29-1 and TRBJ2-5, with 8 bases matching TRBD1. The CDR3 has 12 amino acids. The trim removed 8 bases at V and 2 bases at J, leaving 4 bases unmatched. The germline V gene has CDR1 SQVTM and CDR2 ANQGSEA. The chain's CDR3 is CSRRTGQETQYF. CDR3 in DNA: TGCAGCCGCCGGACAGGGCAAGAGACCCAGTACTTC. Based on the CDR3 plus reference TRBV29-1 and TRBJ2-5, the full variable domain is SAVISQKPSRDICQRGTSLTIQCQVDSQVTMMFWYRQQPGQSLTLIATANQGSEATYESGFVIDKFPISRPNLTFSTLTVSNMSPEDSSIYLCSRRTGQETQYFGPGTRLLVL.